Reported below is one T cell receptor (beta chain). Antigen: not known. Amplification of TCR beta CDR3 regions used RNA as the template. First-round RT-PCR targeting the TCR CDR3 was performed with the HTBI primer set. TCRdb called the multiplex PCR reads again in MiXCR, with one record for every CDR3 protein. The table has roughly 630,000 distinct CDR3 sequences, 15% to 18% seen once. Trimming stripped 1 base from V and 2 bases from J, with 8 bases between. CDR3 size: 14 residues. Germline V CDR1 and CDR2: SGHDN, FVKESK. The data belong to a study of T cells in Graves' hyperthyroidism and ophthalmopathy. Findings and caveats of the study: Most clonotypes expanded in thyroid above 0.001 were likewise present in blood.

The TCR sequence derives from a woman aged 25 to 45 with Graves' hyperthyroidism. V and J are TRBV14 and TRBJ2-5; D is unclear. Sequencing was carried out using blood. CDR3 DNA: TGTGCCAGCAGCCAAGTAGCCTATCAAGAGACCCAGTACTTC. This codes for CASSQVAYQETQYF.